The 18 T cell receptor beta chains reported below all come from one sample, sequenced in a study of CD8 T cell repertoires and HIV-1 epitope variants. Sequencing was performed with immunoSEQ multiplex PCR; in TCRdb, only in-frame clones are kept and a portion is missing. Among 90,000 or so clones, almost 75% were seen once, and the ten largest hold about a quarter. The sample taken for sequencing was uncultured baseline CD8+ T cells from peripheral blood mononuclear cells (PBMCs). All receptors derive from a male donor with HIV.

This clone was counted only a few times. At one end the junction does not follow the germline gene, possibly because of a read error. The CDR3 bases are TGTGCCAGCACCTTACGGTTGGACAATGAGCAGTTCTTC. It is translated as CASTLRLDNEQFF. This rearrangement joins TRBV13 to TRBJ2-1; D call uncertain. The CDR3 consists of 13 residues. The germline V gene has CDR1 PRHDT and CDR2 FYEKMQ (reference sequence).

The CDR3 nucleotides read TGCAGCGCCCGGGTGGGGGGAACGGACACTGAAGCTTTCTTT. It translates to CSARVGGTDTEAFF. This rearrangement joins TRBV29-1 to TRBJ1-1, with D possibly TRBD1 on 5 matching bases. This CDR3 contains 14 residues. The V end lost 7 bases, the J end lost 3 bases, and 18 bases lay between the germline ends. Germline V lookup: CDR1 SQVTM, CDR2 ANQGSEA.

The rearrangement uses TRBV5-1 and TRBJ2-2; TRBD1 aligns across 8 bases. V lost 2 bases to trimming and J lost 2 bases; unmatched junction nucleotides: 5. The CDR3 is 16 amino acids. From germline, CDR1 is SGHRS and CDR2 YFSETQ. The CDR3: CASSLGQGSNTGELFF. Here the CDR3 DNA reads TGCGCCAGCAGCTTAGGACAGGGCAGCAACACCGGGGAGCTGTTTTTT.

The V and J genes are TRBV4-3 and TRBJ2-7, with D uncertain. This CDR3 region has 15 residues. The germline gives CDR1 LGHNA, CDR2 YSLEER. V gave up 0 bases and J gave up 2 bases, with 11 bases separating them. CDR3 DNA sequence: TGCGCCAGCAGCCAAGAAAGATCTGGGGCCTACGAGCAGTACTTC. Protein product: CASSQERSGAYEQYF.

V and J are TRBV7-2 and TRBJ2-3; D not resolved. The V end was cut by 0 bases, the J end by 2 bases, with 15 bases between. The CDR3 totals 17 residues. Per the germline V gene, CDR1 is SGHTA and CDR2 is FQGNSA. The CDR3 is CASSLAEVRTPTDTQYF. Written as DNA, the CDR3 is TGTGCCAGCAGCTTAGCAGAGGTGCGGACCCCCACAGATACGCAGTATTTT.

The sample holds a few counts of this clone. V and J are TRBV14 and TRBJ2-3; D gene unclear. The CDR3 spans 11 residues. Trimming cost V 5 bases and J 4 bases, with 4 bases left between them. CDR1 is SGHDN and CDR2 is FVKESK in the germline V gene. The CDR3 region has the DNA TGTGCCAGCAGCGTGGCAGATACGCAGTATTTT. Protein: CASSVADTQYF.

Here the CDR3 reads CASTRQGRNEKLFF. The CDR3 coding sequence is TGTGCCAGCACCAGACAGGGACGGAATGAAAAACTGTTTTTT. The chain carries TRBV6-6 and TRBJ1-4; 7 bases line up with TRBD1. This CDR3 region has 14 residues. With V trimmed by 7 bases and J by 5 bases, 7 bases remained unmatched. The germline V gene has CDR1 MNHNY and CDR2 SVGAGI (reference sequence).

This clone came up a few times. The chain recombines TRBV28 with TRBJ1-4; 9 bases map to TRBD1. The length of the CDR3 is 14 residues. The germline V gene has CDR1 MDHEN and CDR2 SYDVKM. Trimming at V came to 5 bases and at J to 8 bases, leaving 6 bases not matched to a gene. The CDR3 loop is CASSRDRVGEKLFF. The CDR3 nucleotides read TGTGCCAGCAGTCGGGACAGGGTGGGCGAAAAACTGTTTTTT.

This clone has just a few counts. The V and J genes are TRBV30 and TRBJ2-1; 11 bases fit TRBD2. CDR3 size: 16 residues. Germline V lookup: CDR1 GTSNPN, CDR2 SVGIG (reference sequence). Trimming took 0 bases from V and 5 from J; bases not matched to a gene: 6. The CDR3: CAWSVRGLAGDNEQFF. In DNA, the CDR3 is TGTGCCTGGAGTGTACGAGGACTAGCGGGTGACAATGAGCAGTTCTTC.

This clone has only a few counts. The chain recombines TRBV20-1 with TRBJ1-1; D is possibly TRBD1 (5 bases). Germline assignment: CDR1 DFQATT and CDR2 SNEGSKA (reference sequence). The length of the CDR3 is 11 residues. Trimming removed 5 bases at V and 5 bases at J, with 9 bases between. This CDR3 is CSASGRTEAFF. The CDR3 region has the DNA TGCAGTGCTTCAGGGAGAACTGAAGCTTTCTTT.

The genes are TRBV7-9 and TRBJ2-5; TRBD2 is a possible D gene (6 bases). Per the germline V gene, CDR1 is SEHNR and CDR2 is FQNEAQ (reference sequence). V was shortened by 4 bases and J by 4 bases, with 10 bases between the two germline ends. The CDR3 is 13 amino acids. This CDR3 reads CASSSPGGETQYF. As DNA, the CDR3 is TGTGCCAGCAGCTCCCCCGGGGGAGAGACCCAGTACTTC.

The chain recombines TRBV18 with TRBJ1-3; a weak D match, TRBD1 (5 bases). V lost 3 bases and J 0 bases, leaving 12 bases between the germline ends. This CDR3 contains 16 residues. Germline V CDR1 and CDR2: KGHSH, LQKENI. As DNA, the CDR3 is TGTGCCAGCTCACCCGGGGCAGGACGCTCTGGAAACACCATATATTTT. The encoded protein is CASSPGAGRSGNTIYF. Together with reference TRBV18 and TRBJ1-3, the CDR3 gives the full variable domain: NAGVMQNPRHLVRRRGQEARLRCSPMKGHSHVYWYRQLPEEGLKFMVYLQKENIIDESGMPKERFSAEFPKEGPSILRIQQVVRGDSAAYFCASSPGAGRSGNTIYFGEGSWLTVV.

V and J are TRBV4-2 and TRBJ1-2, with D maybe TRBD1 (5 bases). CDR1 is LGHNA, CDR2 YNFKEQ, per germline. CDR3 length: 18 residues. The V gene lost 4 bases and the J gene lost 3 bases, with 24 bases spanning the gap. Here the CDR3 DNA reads TGTGCCAGCAGCCGGAACCTGGGGGAGGATACCTTATACTATGGCTACACCTTC. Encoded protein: CASSRNLGEDTLYYGYTF.

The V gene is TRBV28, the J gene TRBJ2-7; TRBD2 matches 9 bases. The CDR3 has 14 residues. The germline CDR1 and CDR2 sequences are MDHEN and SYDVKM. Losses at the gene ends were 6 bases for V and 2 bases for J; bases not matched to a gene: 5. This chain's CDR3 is CASSTSGGTYEQYF. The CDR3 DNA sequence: TGTGCCAGCAGCACGAGCGGGGGGACCTACGAGCAGTACTTC.

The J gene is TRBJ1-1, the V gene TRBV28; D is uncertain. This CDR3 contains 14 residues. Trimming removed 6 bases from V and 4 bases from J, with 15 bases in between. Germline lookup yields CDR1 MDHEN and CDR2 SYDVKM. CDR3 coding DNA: TGTGCCAGCAGCGTTCCCCTTAGAGGCACTGAAGCTTTCTTT. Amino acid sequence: CASSVPLRGTEAFF. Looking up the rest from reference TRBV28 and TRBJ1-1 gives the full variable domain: DVKVTQSSRYLVKRTGEKVFLECVQDMDHENMFWYRQDPGLGLRLIYFSYDVKMKEKGDIPEGYSVSREKKERFSLILESASTNQTSMYLCASSVPLRGTEAFFGQGTRLTVV.

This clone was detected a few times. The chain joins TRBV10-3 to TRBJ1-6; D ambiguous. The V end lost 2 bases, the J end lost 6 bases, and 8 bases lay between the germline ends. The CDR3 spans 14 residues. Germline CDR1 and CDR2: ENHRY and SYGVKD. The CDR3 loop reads CAISEGQSNSPLHF. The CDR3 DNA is TGTGCCATCAGTGAGGGGCAAAGTAATTCACCCCTCCACTTT.

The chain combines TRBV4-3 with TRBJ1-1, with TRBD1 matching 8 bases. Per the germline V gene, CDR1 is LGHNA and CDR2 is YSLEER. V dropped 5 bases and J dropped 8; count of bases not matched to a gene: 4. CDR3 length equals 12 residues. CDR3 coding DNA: TGCGCCAGCAGCAAATGGGACAGGGAAGCTTTCTTT. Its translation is CASSKWDREAFF.

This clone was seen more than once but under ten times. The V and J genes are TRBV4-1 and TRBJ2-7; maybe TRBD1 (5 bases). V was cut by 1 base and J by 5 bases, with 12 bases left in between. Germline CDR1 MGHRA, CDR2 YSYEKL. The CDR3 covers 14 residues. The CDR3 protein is CASSQVGALDEQYF. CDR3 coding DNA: TGCGCCAGCAGCCAAGTTGGGGCGTTGGACGAGCAGTACTTC.